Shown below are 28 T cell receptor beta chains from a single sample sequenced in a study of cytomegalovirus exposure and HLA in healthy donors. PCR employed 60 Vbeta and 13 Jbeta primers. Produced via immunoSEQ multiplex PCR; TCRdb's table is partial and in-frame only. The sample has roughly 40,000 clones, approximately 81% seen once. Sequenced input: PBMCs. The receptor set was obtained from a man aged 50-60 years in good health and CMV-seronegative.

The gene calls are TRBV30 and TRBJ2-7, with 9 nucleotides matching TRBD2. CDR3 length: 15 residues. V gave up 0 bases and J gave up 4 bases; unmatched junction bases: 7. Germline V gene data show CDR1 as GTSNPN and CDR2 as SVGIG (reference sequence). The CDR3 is CAWSVQGLAGYEQYF. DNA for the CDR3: TGTGCCTGGAGTGTACAGGGGCTAGCGGGGTACGAGCAGTACTTC.

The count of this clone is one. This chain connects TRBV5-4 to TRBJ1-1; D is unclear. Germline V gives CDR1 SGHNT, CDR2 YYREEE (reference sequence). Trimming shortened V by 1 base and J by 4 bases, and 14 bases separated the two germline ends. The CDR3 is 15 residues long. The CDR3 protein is CASSLFTTAVTEAFF. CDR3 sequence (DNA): TGTGCCAGCAGCTTGTTCACAACGGCGGTCACTGAAGCTTTCTTT.

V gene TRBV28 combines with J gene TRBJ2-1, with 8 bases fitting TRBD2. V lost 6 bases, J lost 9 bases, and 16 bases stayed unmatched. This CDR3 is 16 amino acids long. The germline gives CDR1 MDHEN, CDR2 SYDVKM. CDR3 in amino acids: CASSQNRGLVVPEQFF. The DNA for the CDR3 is TGTGCCAGCAGCCAAAATAGGGGACTAGTCGTGCCTGAGCAGTTCTTC.

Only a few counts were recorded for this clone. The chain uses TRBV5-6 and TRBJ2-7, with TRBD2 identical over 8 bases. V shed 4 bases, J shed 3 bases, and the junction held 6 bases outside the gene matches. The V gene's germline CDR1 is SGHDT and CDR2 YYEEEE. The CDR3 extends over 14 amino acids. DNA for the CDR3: TGTGCCAGCAGCCTACCGGGGGGGCTCTACGAGCAGTACTTC. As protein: CASSLPGGLYEQYF.

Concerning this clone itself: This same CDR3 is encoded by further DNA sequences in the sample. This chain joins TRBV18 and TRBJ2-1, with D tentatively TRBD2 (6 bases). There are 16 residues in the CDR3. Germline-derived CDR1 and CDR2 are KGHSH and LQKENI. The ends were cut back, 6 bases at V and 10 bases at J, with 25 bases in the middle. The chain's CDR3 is CASSPAGTSRMMEQFF. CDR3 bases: TGTGCCAGCTCCCCCGCCGGGACTTCCCGAATGATGGAGCAGTTCTTC. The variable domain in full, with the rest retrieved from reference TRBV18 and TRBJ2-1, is NAGVMQNPRHLVRRRGQEARLRCSPMKGHSHVYWYRQLPEEGLKFMVYLQKENIIDESGMPKERFSAEFPKEGPSILRIQQVVRGDSAAYFCASSPAGTSRMMEQFFGPGTRLTVL.

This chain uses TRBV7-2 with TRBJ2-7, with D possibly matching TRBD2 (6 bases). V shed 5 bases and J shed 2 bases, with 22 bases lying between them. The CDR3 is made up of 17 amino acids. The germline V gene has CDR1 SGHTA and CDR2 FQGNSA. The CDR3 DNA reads TGTGCCAGCAGCCGTTCTCGGATGGGAGGCACCACCTACGAGCAGTACTTC. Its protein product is CASSRSRMGGTTYEQYF.

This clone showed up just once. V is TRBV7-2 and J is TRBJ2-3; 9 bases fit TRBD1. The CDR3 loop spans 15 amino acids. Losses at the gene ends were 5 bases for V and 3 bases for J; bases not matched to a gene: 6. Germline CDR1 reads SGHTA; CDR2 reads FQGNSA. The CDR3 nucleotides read TGTGCCAGCAGCCTGGCGGGGACAGGGACAGATACGCAGTATTTT. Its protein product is CASSLAGTGTDTQYF.

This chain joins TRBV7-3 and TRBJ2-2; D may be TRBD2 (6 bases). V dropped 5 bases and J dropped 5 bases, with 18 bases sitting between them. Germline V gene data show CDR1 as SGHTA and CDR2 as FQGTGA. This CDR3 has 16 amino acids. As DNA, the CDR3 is TGTGCCAGCAGCCCTTTGGGGAGGACCGTAACCGGGGAGCTGTTTTTT. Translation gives CASSPLGRTVTGELFF.

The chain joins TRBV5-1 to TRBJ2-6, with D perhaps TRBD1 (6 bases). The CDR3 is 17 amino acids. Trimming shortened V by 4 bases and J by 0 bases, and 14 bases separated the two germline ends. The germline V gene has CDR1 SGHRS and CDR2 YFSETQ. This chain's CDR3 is CASSPGQRASGANVLTF. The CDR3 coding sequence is TGCGCCAGCAGCCCCGGACAGCGAGCCTCTGGGGCCAACGTCCTGACTTTC.

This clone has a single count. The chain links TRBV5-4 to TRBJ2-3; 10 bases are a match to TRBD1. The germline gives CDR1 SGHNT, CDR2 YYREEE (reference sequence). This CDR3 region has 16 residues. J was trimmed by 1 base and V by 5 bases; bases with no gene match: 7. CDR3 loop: CASRPGTGAGTDTQYF. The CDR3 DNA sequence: TGTGCCAGCAGACCAGGGACAGGGGCTGGCACAGATACGCAGTATTTT.

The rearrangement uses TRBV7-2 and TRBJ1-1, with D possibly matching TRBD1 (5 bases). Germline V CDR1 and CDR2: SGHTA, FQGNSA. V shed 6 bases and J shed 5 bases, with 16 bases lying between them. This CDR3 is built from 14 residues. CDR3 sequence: CASRSVGGSTEAFF. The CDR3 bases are TGTGCCAGCAGGTCAGTCGGGGGATCTACTGAAGCTTTCTTT.

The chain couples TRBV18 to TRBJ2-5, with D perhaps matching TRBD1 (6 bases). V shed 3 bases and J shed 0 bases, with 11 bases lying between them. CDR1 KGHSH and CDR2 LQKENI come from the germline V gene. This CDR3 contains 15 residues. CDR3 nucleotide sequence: TGTGCCAGCTCACCGACCAGGACAGACCAAGAGACCCAGTACTTC. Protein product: CASSPTRTDQETQYF.

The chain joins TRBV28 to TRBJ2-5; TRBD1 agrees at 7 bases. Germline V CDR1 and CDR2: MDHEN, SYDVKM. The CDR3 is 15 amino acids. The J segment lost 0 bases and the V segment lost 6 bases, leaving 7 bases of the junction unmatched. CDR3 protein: CASSSRDSYQETQYF. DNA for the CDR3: TGTGCCAGCAGCTCCCGGGACAGCTACCAAGAGACCCAGTACTTC.

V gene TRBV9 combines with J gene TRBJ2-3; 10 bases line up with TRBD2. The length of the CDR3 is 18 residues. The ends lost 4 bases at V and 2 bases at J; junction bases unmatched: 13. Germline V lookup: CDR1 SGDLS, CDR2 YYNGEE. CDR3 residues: CASSPRTSGLMATDTQYF. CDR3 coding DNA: TGTGCCAGCAGCCCTCGGACTAGCGGCCTTATGGCCACAGATACGCAGTATTTT.

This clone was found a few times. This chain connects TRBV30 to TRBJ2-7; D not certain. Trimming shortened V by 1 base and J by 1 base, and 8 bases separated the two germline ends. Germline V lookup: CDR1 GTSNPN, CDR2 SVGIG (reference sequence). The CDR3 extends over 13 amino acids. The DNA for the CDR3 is TGTGCCTGGAGTGATGGAGCTTCCTACGAGCAGTACTTC. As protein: CAWSDGASYEQYF.

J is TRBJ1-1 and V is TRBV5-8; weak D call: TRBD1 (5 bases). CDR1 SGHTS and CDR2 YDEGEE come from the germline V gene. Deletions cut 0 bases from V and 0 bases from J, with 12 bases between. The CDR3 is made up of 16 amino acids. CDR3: CASSLAGGYMNTEAFF. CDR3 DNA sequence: TGTGCCAGCAGCTTGGCGGGGGGATACATGAACACTGAAGCTTTCTTT.

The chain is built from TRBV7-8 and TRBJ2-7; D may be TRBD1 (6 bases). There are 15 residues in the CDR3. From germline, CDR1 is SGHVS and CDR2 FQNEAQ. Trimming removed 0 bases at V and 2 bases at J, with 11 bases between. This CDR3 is CASSLAAGVAYEQYF. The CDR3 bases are TGTGCCAGCAGCTTAGCCGCAGGGGTTGCCTACGAGCAGTACTTC.

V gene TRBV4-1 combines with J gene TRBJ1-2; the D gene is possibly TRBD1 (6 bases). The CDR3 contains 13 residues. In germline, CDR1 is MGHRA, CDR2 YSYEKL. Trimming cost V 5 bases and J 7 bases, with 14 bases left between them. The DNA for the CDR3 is TGCGCCAGCAGCTCTGTACAGGGTTTTGGCTACACCTTC. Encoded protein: CASSSVQGFGYTF.

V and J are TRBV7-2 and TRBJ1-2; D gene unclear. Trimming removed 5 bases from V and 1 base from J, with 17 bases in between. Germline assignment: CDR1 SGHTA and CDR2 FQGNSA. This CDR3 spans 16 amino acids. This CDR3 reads CASSRPPGTVNYGYTF. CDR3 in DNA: TGTGCCAGCAGCCGGCCCCCCGGAACAGTTAACTATGGCTACACCTTC. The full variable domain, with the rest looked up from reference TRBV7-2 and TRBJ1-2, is GAGVSQSPSNKVTEKGKDVELRCDPISGHTALYWYRQSLGQGLEFLIYFQGNSAPDKSGLPSDRFSAERTGGSVSTLTIQRTQQEDSAVYLCASSRPPGTVNYGYTFGSGTRLTVV.

In DNA form, the CDR3 reads TGTGCCAGCAGCGTAGCTACCGTAGCGGGGGGATACACAGATACGCAGTATTTT. Amino acid sequence: CASSVATVAGGYTDTQYF. This chain connects TRBV9 to TRBJ2-3, with TRBD2 matching over 10 bases. The germline V gene has CDR1 SGDLS and CDR2 YYNGEE. The V gene end was trimmed by 0 bases and the J gene end by 2 bases; junction bases not matched to a gene: 9. The CDR3 consists of 18 residues.

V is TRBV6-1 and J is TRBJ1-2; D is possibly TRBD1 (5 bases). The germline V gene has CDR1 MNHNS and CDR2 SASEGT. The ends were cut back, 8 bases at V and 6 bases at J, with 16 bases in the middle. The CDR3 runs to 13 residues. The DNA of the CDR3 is TGTGCCAGCCGACTCCTGGACACCAATGGCTACACCTTC. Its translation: CASRLLDTNGYTF.

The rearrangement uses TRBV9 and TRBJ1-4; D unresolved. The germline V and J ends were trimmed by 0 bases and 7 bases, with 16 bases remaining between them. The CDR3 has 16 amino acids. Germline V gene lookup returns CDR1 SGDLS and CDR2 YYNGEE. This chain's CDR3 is CASSVASASRGEKLFF. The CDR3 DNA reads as TGTGCCAGCAGCGTAGCGTCGGCCTCTCGAGGTGAAAAACTGTTTTTT.

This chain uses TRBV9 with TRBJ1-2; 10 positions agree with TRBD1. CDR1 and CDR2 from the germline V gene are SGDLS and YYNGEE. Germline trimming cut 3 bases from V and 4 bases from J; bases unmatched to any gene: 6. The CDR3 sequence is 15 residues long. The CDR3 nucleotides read TGTGCCAGCAGCGCACCGGGACAGGGGTTCTATGGCTACACCTTC. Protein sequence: CASSAPGQGFYGYTF.

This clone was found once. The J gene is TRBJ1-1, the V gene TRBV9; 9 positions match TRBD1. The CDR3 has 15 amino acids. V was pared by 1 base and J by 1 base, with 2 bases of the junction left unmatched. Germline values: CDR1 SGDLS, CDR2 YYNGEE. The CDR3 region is CASSVTQGANTEAFF. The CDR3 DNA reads TGTGCCAGCAGCGTAACACAGGGGGCGAACACTGAAGCTTTCTTT.

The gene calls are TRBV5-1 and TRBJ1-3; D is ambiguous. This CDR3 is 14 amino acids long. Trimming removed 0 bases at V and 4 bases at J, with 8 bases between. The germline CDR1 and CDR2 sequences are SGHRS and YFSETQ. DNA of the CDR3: TGCGCCAGCAGCTTGGATGAGGAAGGAAACACCATATATTTT. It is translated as CASSLDEEGNTIYF. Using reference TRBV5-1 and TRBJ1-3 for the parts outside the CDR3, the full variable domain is KAGVTQTPRYLIKTRGQQVTLSCSPISGHRSVSWYQQTPGQGLQFLFEYFSETQRNKGNFPGRFSGRQFSNSRSEMNVSTLELGDSALYLCASSLDEEGNTIYFGEGSWLTVV.

CDR3 loop: CASSGSADEQYF. The CDR3 coding sequence is TGTGCCAGCAGCGGGAGTGCGGACGAGCAGTACTTC. This chain connects TRBV9 to TRBJ2-7; D is uncertain. CDR1 is SGDLS, CDR2 YYNGEE, per germline. The CDR3 is made up of 12 amino acids. The germline V and J ends were trimmed by 3 bases and 5 bases, with 9 bases remaining between them.

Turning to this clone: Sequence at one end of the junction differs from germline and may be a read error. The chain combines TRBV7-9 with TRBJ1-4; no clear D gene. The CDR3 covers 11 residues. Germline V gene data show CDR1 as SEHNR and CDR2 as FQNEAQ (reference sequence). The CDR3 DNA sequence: TGTTCCAGCAGCCGTGAGGAAAAACTGTTTTTT. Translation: CSSSREEKLFF.

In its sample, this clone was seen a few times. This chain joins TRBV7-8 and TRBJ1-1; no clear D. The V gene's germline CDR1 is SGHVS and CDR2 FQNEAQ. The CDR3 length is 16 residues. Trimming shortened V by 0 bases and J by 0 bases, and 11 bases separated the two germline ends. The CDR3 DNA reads TGTGCCAGCAGCTTAGCCCCGGGGAGTGTGAACACTGAAGCTTTCTTT. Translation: CASSLAPGSVNTEAFF.